Below, 4 T cell receptor beta chains from the same sample are listed, as sequenced in a study of blood T cell repertoires in COVID-19. Assay used: immunoSEQ multiplex PCR; TCRdb lists only in-frame clones, some missing. This sample carries some 150,000 clones, roughly nine tenths of them seen once, and the ten largest clones take just over 3%. The sequencing input was peripheral blood. These receptors came from a woman in her sixties or seventies with active COVID-19.

The rearrangement joins TRBV7-7 to TRBJ1-4; D unclear. Germline V lookup: CDR1 SSHAT, CDR2 FNYEAQ (reference sequence). CDR3 size: 12 residues. Between the trimmed V and J ends, which lost 6 bases and 8 bases, there was a span of 10 bases. DNA of the CDR3: TGTGCCAGCAGTCATTACGGGGAAAAACTGTTTTTT. As protein: CASSHYGEKLFF.

This clone was seen only a few times. The chain is built from TRBV7-9 and TRBJ1-6, with D maybe TRBD1 (5 bases). The ends were cut back, 5 bases at V and 10 bases at J, with 15 bases in the middle. The germline gives CDR1 SEHNR, CDR2 FQNEAQ (reference sequence). CDR3 size: 14 residues. The CDR3 sequence is CASSLGEGYSPLHF. The DNA of the CDR3 is TGTGCCAGCAGCCTAGGGGAGGGGTACTCACCCCTCCACTTT.

A word on this clone: The identical CDR3 is also encoded by other nucleotide sequences in the sample. The chain joins TRBV7-3 to TRBJ1-2; D is ambiguous. V was clipped by 3 bases and J by 4 bases, with 9 bases between them. CDR1 and CDR2 from the germline V gene are SGHTA and FQGTGA. The CDR3 contains 13 residues. CDR3 in amino acids: CASSLGGSYGYTF. CDR3 coding DNA: TGTGCCAGCAGCTTGGGAGGGAGCTATGGCTACACCTTC.

Only a few counts were recorded for this clone. The chain links TRBV7-8 to TRBJ2-3; unclear D gene. CDR3 size: 13 residues. The germline V gene encodes CDR1 SGHVS and CDR2 FQNEAQ. V lost 5 bases, J lost 4 bases, and 10 bases lay in between. CDR3 loop: CASSTYYPDTQYF. The CDR3 DNA is TGTGCCAGCAGCACCTATTACCCAGATACGCAGTATTTT.